Listed below are T cell receptor beta chains from one sample, sequenced in a study of blood T cells in healthy people across ages. A single record per CDR3 protein comes from TCRdb applying MiXCR to the 5' RACE reads. Among 540,000 or so distinct CDR3 sequences listed, under 55% were seen once. Material for sequencing was blood. Source of these receptors: a man older than 75 in good health. Both conserved end residues are part of each CDR3. A D gene is named only where the DNA matches it firmly. Some rows have no size entry. The others give once, few or many, or a class for an expanded clone.

clone_size: many
d_call: -
v_call: TRBV10-3
j_call: TRBJ2-1
cdr3_aa: CAISESNPSYNEQFF
cdr3_nt: TGTGCCATCAGTGAGTCGAACCCTAGCTACAATGAGCAGTTCTTC

clone_size: many
d_call: TRBD1
v_call: TRBV6-5
j_call: TRBJ2-7
cdr3_aa: CASSPTTGSYEQYF
cdr3_nt: TGTGCCAGCAGTCCGACGACAGGGAGCTACGAGCAGTACTTC

clone_size: -
d_call: -
v_call: TRBV4-3
j_call: TRBJ1-6
cdr3_aa: CASSQDTGRNSPLHF
cdr3_nt: TGCGCCAGCAGCCAAGATACAGGGCGCAATTCACCCCTCCACTTT

clone_size: -
d_call: -
v_call: TRBV5-8
j_call: TRBJ2-3
cdr3_aa: CASSLVQYQPQYF
cdr3_nt: TGTGCCAGCAGCTTGGTTCAGTACCAGCCGCAGTATTTT

clone_size: -
d_call: TRBD2
v_call: TRBV20-1
j_call: TRBJ2-1
cdr3_aa: CSAWGLGNEQFF
cdr3_nt: TGCAGTGCGTGGGGACTAGGTAATGAGCAGTTCTTC

clone_size: -
d_call: -
v_call: TRBV12-3/TRBV12-4
j_call: TRBJ2-1
cdr3_aa: CASSWRAQSNEQFF
cdr3_nt: TGTGCCAGCAGTTGGCGGGCCCAGAGCAATGAGCAGTTCTTC

clone_size: -
d_call: -
v_call: TRBV3-1
j_call: TRBJ1-5
cdr3_aa: CASSPTSNQPQHF
cdr3_nt: TGTGCCAGCAGCCCAACATCCAATCAGCCCCAGCATTTT

clone_size: -
d_call: -
v_call: TRBV7-2
j_call: TRBJ2-1
cdr3_aa: CASTLTGLDGEQFF
cdr3_nt: TGTGCCAGCACTCTGACAGGCCTAGATGGTGAGCAGTTCTTC

clone_size: -
d_call: -
v_call: TRBV28
j_call: TRBJ1-2
cdr3_aa: CAIYGGSCYTF
cdr3_nt: TGTGCCATCTATGGGGGGTCATGCTACACCTTC

clone_size: -
d_call: -
v_call: TRBV6-5
j_call: TRBJ2-5
cdr3_aa: CTSKQGLSETQYF
cdr3_nt: TGTACCAGCAAACAGGGTTTGTCGGAGACCCAGTACTTC

clone_size: -
d_call: -
v_call: TRBV12-3/TRBV12-4
j_call: TRBJ2-5
cdr3_aa: CASALAAVRETQYF
cdr3_nt: TGTGCCAGCGCTCTGGCCGCGGTGAGGGAGACCCAGTACTTC

clone_size: -
d_call: TRBD2
v_call: TRBV27
j_call: TRBJ2-5
cdr3_aa: CASSSRSGRGETQYF
cdr3_nt: TGTGCCAGCAGTTCCCGTAGCGGGAGAGGGGAGACCCAGTACTTC

clone_size: -
d_call: TRBD1
v_call: TRBV6-2/TRBV6-3
j_call: TRBJ2-7
cdr3_aa: CASGDRAIEQYF
cdr3_nt: TGTGCCAGCGGCGACAGGGCTATCGAGCAGTACTTC

clone_size: -
d_call: -
v_call: TRBV12-3/TRBV12-4
j_call: TRBJ1-1
cdr3_aa: CASSRTGRNTEAFF
cdr3_nt: TGTGCCAGCAGCAGGACGGGAAGAAACACTGAAGCTTTCTTT

clone_size: -
d_call: TRBD2
v_call: TRBV5-1
j_call: TRBJ2-1
cdr3_aa: CASSPQARAGYNEQFF
cdr3_nt: TGCGCCAGCAGCCCCCAAGCGAGAGCGGGGTACAATGAGCAGTTCTTC

clone_size: -
d_call: TRBD2
v_call: TRBV6-1
j_call: TRBJ2-3
cdr3_aa: CASSRTSGGTTDTQYF
cdr3_nt: TGTGCCAGCAGTCGGACTAGCGGGGGGACTACAGATACGCAGTATTTT

clone_size: -
d_call: -
v_call: TRBV7-8
j_call: TRBJ2-7
cdr3_aa: CASSYPGGPCSYEQYF
cdr3_nt: TGTGCCAGCAGCTACCCCGGGGGCCCCTGTTCCTACGAGCAGTACTTC

clone_size: -
d_call: -
v_call: TRBV27
j_call: TRBJ2-1
cdr3_aa: CASSLNLLGEQFF
cdr3_nt: TGTGCCAGCAGTCTGAACCTGCTGGGGGAGCAGTTCTTC

clone_size: -
d_call: -
v_call: TRBV7-6
j_call: TRBJ2-7
cdr3_aa: CASSQRVGGYEQYF
cdr3_nt: TGTGCCAGCAGCCAAAGGGTAGGGGGCTACGAGCAGTACTTC

clone_size: -
d_call: -
v_call: TRBV9
j_call: TRBJ2-7
cdr3_aa: CASSPPARGNEQYF
cdr3_nt: TGTGCCAGCAGCCCCCCAGCCAGGGGCAATGAGCAGTACTTC

clone_size: -
d_call: TRBD1
v_call: TRBV2
j_call: TRBJ1-1
cdr3_aa: CASSFPGGQTEAFF
cdr3_nt: TGTGCCAGCAGTTTCCCAGGGGGCCAGACTGAAGCTTTCTTT

clone_size: -
d_call: TRBD2
v_call: TRBV5-5
j_call: TRBJ2-7
cdr3_aa: CASSLSAGASPMDEQYF
cdr3_nt: TGTGCCAGCAGCTTGTCAGCGGGGGCCTCCCCAATGGACGAGCAGTACTTC

clone_size: -
d_call: -
v_call: TRBV4-2
j_call: TRBJ2-5
cdr3_aa: CASSLVSGAQGTQYF
cdr3_nt: TGTGCCAGCAGCTTGGTCTCGGGGGCGCAAGGGACCCAGTACTTC

clone_size: few
d_call: -
v_call: TRBV7-9
j_call: TRBJ2-5
cdr3_aa: CASSLGVLGGQETQYF
cdr3_nt: TGTGCCAGCAGCTTAGGTGTTTTGGGGGGACAAGAGACCCAGTACTTC

clone_size: few
d_call: -
v_call: TRBV21-1
j_call: TRBJ1-2
cdr3_aa: CASTRSGVRYGYTF
cdr3_nt: TGTGCCAGCACCCGGTCGGGGGTCCGGTATGGCTACACCTTC

clone_size: few
d_call: -
v_call: TRBV4-3
j_call: TRBJ2-7
cdr3_aa: CASSHVGQRYEQYF
cdr3_nt: TGCGCCAGCAGCCACGTCGGACAGCGGTACGAGCAGTACTTC

clone_size: few
d_call: -
v_call: TRBV20-1
j_call: TRBJ2-5
cdr3_aa: CSAGNQYF
cdr3_nt: TGCAGTGCTGGGAATCAGTACTTC